Listed below are T cell receptor beta chains from one sample, sequenced in a study of blood T cells in healthy people across ages. TCRdb re-called the 5' RACE reads with MiXCR, one entry per CDR3 protein. The profile shows around 620,000 distinct CDR3 sequences, 25% to 30% of them singletons. Sequencing used blood. These receptors came from a woman between 70 and 85 years old in good health. Both conserved end residues are part of each CDR3. A D gene is named only where the DNA matches it firmly. The size field is filled for only some rows; it gives once, few, many or a size class.

.	.	TRBV10-3	TRBJ1-2	CAISESVGAPNYGYTF	TGTGCCATCAGTGAGTCGGTGGGGGCGCCTAACTATGGCTACACCTTC
few	TRBD1	TRBV6-6	TRBJ2-3	CASSSGTGDTDTQYF	TGTGCCAGCAGCTCCGGGACAGGGGACACAGATACGCAGTATTTT
.	.	TRBV3-1	TRBJ2-7	CASSQSGVRPYEQYF	TGTGCCAGCAGCCAGTCAGGGGTCAGACCCTACGAGCAGTACTTC
few	.	TRBV5-6	TRBJ1-6	CASSSHGTGYSPLHF	TGTGCCAGCAGCTCCCACGGGACGGGTTATTCACCCCTCCACTTT
.	.	TRBV12-3/TRBV12-4	TRBJ1-2	CASTPEAGHYGYTF	TGTGCCAGCACCCCGGAGGCAGGGCATTATGGCTACACCTTC
.	TRBD2	TRBV20-1	TRBJ2-5	CSAIHSGGAGETQYF	TGCAGTGCTATTCATAGCGGGGGGGCCGGGGAGACCCAGTACTTC
few	.	TRBV6-5	TRBJ1-2	CASSEPGKYGYTF	TGTGCCAGCAGTGAACCGGGAAAATACGGCTACACCTTC
.	.	TRBV20-1	TRBJ1-6	CSARGQGRFNSPLHF	TGCAGTGCCCGGGGGCAGGGGAGGTTCAATTCACCCCTCCACTTT
.	TRBD1	TRBV7-8	TRBJ2-1	CASSLGRRGRHNEQFF	TGTGCCAGCAGCTTAGGCCGCAGGGGGAGACACAATGAGCAGTTCTTC
few	.	TRBV6-5	TRBJ1-1	CASSYSIGRINTEAFF	TGTGCCAGCAGTTACTCGATCGGCAGAATTAACACTGAAGCTTTCTTT
.	.	TRBV29-1	TRBJ1-1	CSVEGSAVGTEAFF	TGCAGCGTTGAAGGATCGGCAGTGGGCACTGAAGCTTTCTTT
.	.	TRBV6-5	TRBJ2-1	CASSYGFGGGPPTEQFF	TGTGCCAGCAGTTACGGGTTCGGCGGGGGCCCCCCGACTGAGCAGTTCTTC
.	.	TRBV4-3	TRBJ1-1	CASSQDWEANTEAFF	TGCGCCAGCAGCCAAGATTGGGAAGCCAACACTGAAGCTTTCTTT
.	TRBD1	TRBV7-2	TRBJ2-2	CASSLTGFMSFTGELFF	TGTGCCAGCAGTTTGACAGGGTTTATGTCGTTCACCGGGGAGCTGTTTTTT
.	TRBD1	TRBV7-3	TRBJ2-1	CASSFGQGANNEQFF	TGTGCCAGCAGCTTTGGGCAGGGGGCGAACAATGAGCAGTTCTTC
.	TRBD2	TRBV20-1	TRBJ2-1	CSARISGGVKNEQFF	TGCAGTGCTAGGATTAGCGGGGGGGTGAAGAATGAGCAGTTCTTC
few	.	TRBV2	TRBJ1-4	CASSDGRQIYEKLFF	TGTGCCAGCAGTGATGGACGACAGATTTATGAAAAACTGTTTTTT
few	.	TRBV5-1	TRBJ1-2	CASSFGGATGGYTF	TGCGCCAGCAGCTTCGGGGGCGCGACAGGAGGCTACACCTTC
.	TRBD1	TRBV25-1	TRBJ1-4	CASRGTGDNWGHGEKLFF	TGTGCCAGCAGAGGGACAGGGGACAACTGGGGGCATGGTGAAAAACTGTTTTTT
.	TRBD1	TRBV10-3	TRBJ2-3	CAISLGQGGTDTQYF	TGTGCCATCAGCCTAGGACAGGGCGGCACAGATACGCAGTATTTT
few	.	TRBV9	TRBJ2-7	CASSARGYEQYF	TGTGCCAGCAGCGCGAGAGGGTACGAGCAGTACTTC
few	.	TRBV12-5	TRBJ1-3	CASGAAVDSGNTIYF	TGTGCTAGTGGGGCCGCGGTGGACTCTGGAAACACCATATATTTT
.	TRBD2	TRBV12-3/TRBV12-4	TRBJ2-4	CASSRTGLGANIQYF	TGTGCCAGCAGTCGCACGGGACTAGGCGCAAACATTCAGTACTTC
.	.	TRBV25-1	TRBJ2-6	CASSDRRAQGEGANVLTF	TGTGCCAGCAGTGACAGGAGGGCCCAGGGAGAGGGGGCCAACGTCCTGACTTTC
.	TRBD1	TRBV5-1	TRBJ1-1	CASSPGPGGPNTEAFF	TGCGCCAGCAGCCCTGGTCCAGGGGGTCCGAACACTGAAGCTTTCTTT
few	TRBD2	TRBV24-1	TRBJ2-1	CATSAKRGVTNEQFF	TGTGCCACCAGTGCCAAGCGGGGGGTTACCAATGAGCAGTTCTTC
few	TRBD2	TRBV29-1	TRBJ2-3	CSVFFAGADTQYF	TGCAGCGTTTTCTTCGCGGGGGCAGATACGCAGTATTTT
.	.	TRBV3-1	TRBJ1-2	CASSQKHNYGYTF	TGTGCCAGCAGCCAAAAGCACAACTATGGCTACACCTTC